The 2 T cell receptor beta chains presented below share a single source sample, sequenced in a study of CD8+CD57+ T cells in acquired aplastic anemia. Genomic DNA templated the TCR beta VDJ and CDR3 profiling. Using its own MiXCR run on the reads, TCRdb lists one record per CDR3 protein. The sample records fewer than 200,000 distinct CDR3 sequences, 55% to 70% being singletons. The source material was sorted CD4+, CD8+, or CD8+CD57+ T cells (not recorded which) from PBMCs. These receptors all stem from a human donor in good health.

The chain couples TRBV7-9 to TRBJ1-2; the D gene is possibly TRBD1 (6 bases). V was cut by 4 bases and J by 2 bases, with 8 bases left in between. The CDR3 loop spans 13 amino acids. Germline V gives CDR1 SEHNR, CDR2 FQNEAQ (reference sequence). CDR3 nucleotide sequence: TGTGCCAGCAGCTACACAGGGAACTATGGCTACACCTTC. Translation: CASSYTGNYGYTF.

The chain has TRBV7-2 and TRBJ2-7, with TRBD2 matching over 10 bases. J was trimmed by 4 bases and V by 1 base; bases with no gene match: 7. Germline lookup yields CDR1 SGHTA and CDR2 FQGNSA. The CDR3 sequence is 16 residues long. The CDR3: CASSLVAGGSRYEQYF. For the CDR3, the DNA is TGTGCCAGCAGCTTAGTAGCGGGGGGAAGTAGGTACGAGCAGTACTTC.